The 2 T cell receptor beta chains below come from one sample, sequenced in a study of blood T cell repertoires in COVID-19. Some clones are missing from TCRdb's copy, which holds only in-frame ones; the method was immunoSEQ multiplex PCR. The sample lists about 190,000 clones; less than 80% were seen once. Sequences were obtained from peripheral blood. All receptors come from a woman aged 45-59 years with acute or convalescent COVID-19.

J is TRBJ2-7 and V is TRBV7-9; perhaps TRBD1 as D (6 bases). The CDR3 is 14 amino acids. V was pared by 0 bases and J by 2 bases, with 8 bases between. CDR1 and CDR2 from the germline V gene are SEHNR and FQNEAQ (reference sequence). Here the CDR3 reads CASSLAQGPYEQYF. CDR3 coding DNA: TGTGCCAGCAGCTTAGCCCAGGGGCCCTACGAGCAGTACTTC.

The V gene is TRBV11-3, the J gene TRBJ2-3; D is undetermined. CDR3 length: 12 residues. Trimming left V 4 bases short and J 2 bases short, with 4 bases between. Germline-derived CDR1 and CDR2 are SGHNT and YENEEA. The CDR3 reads CASSYNTDTQYF. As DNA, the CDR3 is TGTGCCAGCAGCTATAACACAGATACGCAGTATTTT.